The count of the clone carrying this TCR beta chain is one. V lost 1 base, J lost 10 bases, and 14 bases lay in between. The CDR3 spans 14 residues. The germline V gene encodes CDR1 SEHNR and CDR2 FQNEAQ (reference sequence). In the source study's methods: Cell counts per sample came from amplifying reference gene primers. The data were produced by immunoSEQ multiplex PCR, yet TCRdb's version contains in-frame clones alone and is incomplete. The V and J calls and the clone size are those of that table, but D and trimming were determined from the DNA. The sample includes 150,000 to 200,000 clones, 89% of them seen just once. This sample is drawn from a study of blood T cell repertoires in COVID-19. The wider study: The United States, Italy and Spain were the sources of the acute and convalescent COVID-19 samples. T cells, B-cell-depleted T cells, or PBMCs supplied cDNA or gDNA.

The TCR originated in a man aged 18-30 years who had recovered from COVID-19. The chain carries TRBV7-9 and TRBJ2-1; D remains ambiguous. Input material: peripheral blood. CDR3 nucleotide sequence: TGTGCCAGCAGCTTAGGTGACGGTTCGAGGGAGCAGTTCTTC. The encoded protein is CASSLGDGSREQFF. Using reference TRBV7-9 and TRBJ2-1 for the parts outside the CDR3, the full variable domain is DTGVSQNPRHKITKRGQNVTFRCDPISEHNRLYWYRQTLGQGPEFLTYFQNEAQLEKSRLLSDRFSAERPKGSFSTLEIQRTEQGDSAMYLCASSLGDGSREQFFGPGTRLTVL.